This TCR beta chain was sequenced in a study of cytomegalovirus exposure and HLA in healthy donors. Study results and limitations: The sole available immune exposure information was CMV serostatus.

On this clone itself: Antigen specificity is unknown.

PCR involved 60 Vbeta and 13 Jbeta primers. Assay: immunoSEQ multiplex PCR; the TCRdb copy retains only in-frame clones and omits some. Here the sample spans 160,000 or so clones, approximately 82% being singletons. This CDR3 is 15 amino acids long. Per germline, CDR1 MNHEY and CDR2 SMNVEV (reference sequence). The V call is TRBV27, the J call TRBJ2-5; 7 bases match TRBD2. Near its end, the DNA agrees better with TRBJ2-7, so the J call may be wrong. This TCR was recovered from a woman in her forties or fifties in good health and CMV-seropositive. Sequencing was performed on PBMCs. The CDR3, as DNA: TGTGCCAGCAGTTTATCCTTCTCGGGGGGCTACGAGCAGTACTTC. Its protein is CASSLSFSGGYEQYF.